This is a list of T cell receptor beta chains from one sample in a study of T-cell reconstitution after alpha-beta-depleted transplantation in children. TCRdb passed the PCR reads through MiXCR, listing each CDR3 protein once. The sample includes roughly 200,000 distinct CDR3 sequences, about 6.4% seen only once; the top ten take roughly 3%. This sample comprised PBMCs from the stem cell graft donor, obtained from the stem cell graft. All receptors come from a human donor who donated a stem cell graft to a child with Wiskott-Aldrich syndrome. The CDR3 runs from the conserved cysteine through the conserved F or W. The D gene is left open where the match is weak. Clone size is shown for a subset of rows, as once, few, many or a class of expanded clone.

v_gene	j_gene	d_gene	abundance	len	CDR3nt	CDR3aa
TRBV20-1	TRBJ2-1	TRBD2	many	15	TGCAGTGCTAGGAGTACTAGCGGGAGAAACAATGAGCAGTTCTTC	CSARSTSGRNNEQFF
TRBV5-4	TRBJ1-2	NA	many	15	TGTGCCAGCAGCTCACCCCCGGGACATCTCTATGGCTACACCTTC	CASSSPPGHLYGYTF
TRBV29-1	TRBJ2-3	TRBD1	many	13	TGCAGCGTTGGGACAGGGGGCACAGATACGCAGTATTTT	CSVGTGGTDTQYF
TRBV29-1	TRBJ1-2	NA	many	11	TGCAGCGTTGCTGGGGAACACGGCTACACCTTC	CSVAGEHGYTF
TRBV12-3/TRBV12-4	TRBJ2-5	TRBD1	many	16	TGTGCCAGCAGTTTAAGAGGGGGCCCCAAGGGAGAGACCCAGTACTTC	CASSLRGGPKGETQYF
TRBV7-9	TRBJ2-2	TRBD1	many	16	TGTGCCAGCAGCCCCCCCGGGACAGGGGTCACCGGGGAGCTGTTTTTT	CASSPPGTGVTGELFF
TRBV11-2	TRBJ2-7	TRBD1	many	15	TGTGCCAGCAGCTCACCGGGACAGGGGGCGAGCGAGCAGTACTTC	CASSSPGQGASEQYF
TRBV12-3/TRBV12-4	TRBJ2-1	TRBD2	many	15	TGTGCCAGCAACGCGGGAGGGAGGTCCTACAATGAGCAGTTCTTC	CASNAGGRSYNEQFF
TRBV20-1	TRBJ1-1	NA	NA	10	TGCAGTGCTCCCGACATAGTGGCTTTCTTT	CSAPDIVAFF
TRBV7-9	TRBJ2-3	NA	few	15	TGTGCCAGCAGTTCCTTGGCGGCTAGCACAGATACGCAGTATTTT	CASSSLAASTDTQYF
TRBV3-1	TRBJ1-1	TRBD1	many	14	TGTGCCAGCAGCCAGCCCGGACAGGGGGCGCGGGCTTTCTTT	CASSQPGQGARAFF
TRBV20-1	TRBJ2-5	NA	many	13	TGCAGTGCTTCCACGATTACAGGAGAGACCCAGTACTTC	CSASTITGETQYF
TRBV6-2/TRBV6-3	TRBJ1-5	NA	NA	15	TGTGCCAGCAGTTTTCTTGCGGGGTCCGATCAGCCCCAGCATTTT	CASSFLAGSDQPQHF
TRBV30	TRBJ1-2	TRBD1	many	13	TGTGCCTGTCCGACAGGGGCAAGATATGGCTACACCTTC	CACPTGARYGYTF
TRBV10-3	TRBJ2-3	TRBD2	many	15	TGTGCCATCAGTCAGGTAGCGGGAGGCACAGATACGCAGTATTTT	CAISQVAGGTDTQYF
TRBV6-2/TRBV6-3	TRBJ1-1	NA	few	14	TGTGCCAGCAGTTACTCGACGGGGAACACTGAAGCTTTCTTT	CASSYSTGNTEAFF
TRBV10-1	TRBJ2-3	NA	NA	15	TGCGCCAGCAGTGAGTCAGGACCCCCGCTTGATACGCAGTATTTT	CASSESGPPLDTQYF
TRBV7-2	TRBJ2-5	TRBD2	many	14	TGTGCCAGCAGCCTTAGCGGGATTGAAGAGACCCAGTACTTC	CASSLSGIEETQYF
TRBV12-3/TRBV12-4	TRBJ1-1	NA	many	16	TGTGCCAGCAGTTCCACCCGACAGGCGTTGAACACTGAAGCTTTCTTT	CASSSTRQALNTEAFF
TRBV5-1	TRBJ2-2	NA	NA	16	TGCGCCAGCAGCTCCCTCGGGGGTTCGAACACCGGGGAGCTGTTTTTT	CASSSLGGSNTGELFF
TRBV5-1	TRBJ2-6	TRBD1	NA	17	TGCGCCAGCAGCTTTGGACAGGGGGCGACTGGGGCCAACGTCCTGACTTTC	CASSFGQGATGANVLTF
TRBV4-1	TRBJ1-5	NA	few	14	TGCGCCAGCAGCCAAGTGGGTAGGCATCAGCCCCAGCATTTT	CASSQVGRHQPQHF
TRBV7-9	TRBJ1-1	NA	many	14	TGTGCCAGCAGCCCAAACGGGCCGAGACGGGAAGCTTTCTTT	CASSPNGPRREAFF